This record covers a single T cell receptor beta chain. Its antigen is not identified. Trimming pared 1 base from V and 1 base from J, leaving 11 bases between. In germline, CDR1 is LGHNT, CDR2 FRNRAP. The CDR3 covers 16 residues. The source of the sample is a study of T cell responses to AZD1222 COVID-19 vaccine. Sequencing was performed with immunoSEQ multiplex PCR; in TCRdb, only in-frame clones are kept and a portion is missing. The sample lists around 180,000 clones, just over 90% occurring once. Whole-study results and caveats: It should be noted that donors were predominantly white British and more often female, and clonal diversity was possibly underestimated. A rise in Spike-specific TCR breadth and depth followed two AZD1222 doses.

The starting material was peripheral blood, obtained on day 0 of AZD1222 vaccination. This sequence joins TRBV12-5 and TRBJ1-3, with a possible D match to TRBD1 (5 bases). The source is an adult in good health. CDR3 sequence reads: CASGLALGGSGNTIYF. In DNA, the CDR3 is TGTGCTAGTGGTTTGGCACTGGGGGGTTCTGGAAACACCATATATTTT.